The clone carrying this T cell receptor (beta chain) showed up many times. It was with a sample-barcoded 5' primer and a J-beta primer mix that a second PCR of roughly 6 to 11 cycles was run. TCRdb re-called the 5' RACE reads with MiXCR, one entry per CDR3 protein. Of some 780,000 distinct CDR3 sequences listed, 56% are singletons. Trimming took off 1 base at V and 2 bases at J, with 18 bases between the two ends. This CDR3 contains 17 residues. Germline values: CDR1 MNHEY, CDR2 SVGEGT. This entry is derived from a study of blood T cells in healthy people across ages. As for the study in general: Capturing about one barcoded beta molecule per two T cells was achieved by template switching.

Per-sample yields of isolated PBMCs were at least 6 million. The V call is TRBV6-2 or TRBV6-3, the J call TRBJ2-7, with a weak D call TRBD2 (6 bases). What was sequenced was blood. The clonotype comes from a man aged 40-49 years in good health. The CDR3 loop reads CASSYFSRREQPYEQYF. CDR3 bases: TGTGCCAGCAGTTACTTCTCAAGGCGGGAACAACCCTACGAGCAGTACTTC.